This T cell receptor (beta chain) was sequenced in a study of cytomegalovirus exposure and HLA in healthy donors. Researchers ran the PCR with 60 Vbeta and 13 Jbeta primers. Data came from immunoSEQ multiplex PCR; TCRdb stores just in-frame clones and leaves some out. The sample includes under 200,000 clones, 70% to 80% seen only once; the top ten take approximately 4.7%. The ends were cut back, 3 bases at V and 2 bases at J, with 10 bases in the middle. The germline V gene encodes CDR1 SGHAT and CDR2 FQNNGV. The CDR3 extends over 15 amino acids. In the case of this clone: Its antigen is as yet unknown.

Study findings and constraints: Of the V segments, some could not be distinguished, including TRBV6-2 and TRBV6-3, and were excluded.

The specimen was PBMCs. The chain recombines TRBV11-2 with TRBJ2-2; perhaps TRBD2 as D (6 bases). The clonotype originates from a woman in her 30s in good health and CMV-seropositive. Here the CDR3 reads CASSFLAGNTGELFF. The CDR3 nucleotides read TGTGCCAGCAGCTTCCTGGCGGGAAACACCGGGGAGCTGTTTTTT.